This T cell receptor beta chain was recorded in a study of cytomegalovirus exposure and HLA in healthy donors. Overall study findings and caveats: Analyses of presence/absence relied on an assumption of roughly uniform sequencing depth across donors.

The PCR ran on 60 Vbeta and 13 Jbeta primers. The method was immunoSEQ multiplex PCR; TCRdb's version includes in-frame clones alone and lacks a portion of them. This table has 95,000 to 150,000 clones, roughly 76% appearing once. Points on this clone: What it binds is unknown.

The CDR3 is 15 amino acids. In germline, CDR1 is SGHRS, CDR2 YFSETQ. V lost 4 bases and J lost 4, with 15 bases in between. The chain combines TRBV5-1 with TRBJ2-1; D may be TRBD1 (5 bases). This receptor was obtained from a woman between 45 and 60 years old in good health and CMV-seronegative. The specimen sequenced was PBMCs. The CDR3: CASSPDSTPYNEQFF. CDR3 nucleotides: TGCGCCAGCAGCCCCGACAGTACGCCTTACAATGAGCAGTTCTTC.